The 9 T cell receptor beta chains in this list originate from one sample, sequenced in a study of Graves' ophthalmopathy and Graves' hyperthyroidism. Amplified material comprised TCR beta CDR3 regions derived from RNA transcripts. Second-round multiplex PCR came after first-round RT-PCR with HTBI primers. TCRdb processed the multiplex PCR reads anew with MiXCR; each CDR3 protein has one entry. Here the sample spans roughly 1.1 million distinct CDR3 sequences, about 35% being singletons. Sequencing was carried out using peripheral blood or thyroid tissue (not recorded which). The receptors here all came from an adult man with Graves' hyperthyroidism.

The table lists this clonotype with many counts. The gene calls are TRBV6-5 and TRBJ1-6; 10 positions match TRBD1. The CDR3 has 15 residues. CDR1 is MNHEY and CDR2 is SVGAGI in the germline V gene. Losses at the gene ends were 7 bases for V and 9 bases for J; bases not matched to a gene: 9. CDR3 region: CASKETGGTGSPLHF. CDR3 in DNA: TGTGCCAGCAAGGAGACAGGGGGCACCGGTTCACCCCTCCACTTT.

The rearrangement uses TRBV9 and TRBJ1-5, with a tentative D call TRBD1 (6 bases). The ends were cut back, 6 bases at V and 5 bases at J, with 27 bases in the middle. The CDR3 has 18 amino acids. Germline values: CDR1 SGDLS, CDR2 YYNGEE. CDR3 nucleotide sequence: TGTGCCAGCACCGTCGGGGGATATTACAGGGATTCGGATCAGCCCCAGCATTTT. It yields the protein CASTVGGYYRDSDQPQHF. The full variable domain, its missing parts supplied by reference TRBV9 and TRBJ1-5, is DSGVTQTPKHLITATGQRVTLRCSPRSGDLSVYWYQQSLDQGLQFLIQYYNGEERAKGNILERFSAQQFPDLHSELNLSSLELGDSALYFCASTVGGYYRDSDQPQHFGDGTRLSIL.

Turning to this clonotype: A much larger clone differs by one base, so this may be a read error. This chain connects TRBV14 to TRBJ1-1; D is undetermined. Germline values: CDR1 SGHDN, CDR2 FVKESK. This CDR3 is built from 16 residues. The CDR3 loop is CASSQVDTLSNTEASF. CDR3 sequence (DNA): TGTGCCAGCAGCCAAGTCGACACCCTCTCGAACACTGAAGCTTCCTTT.

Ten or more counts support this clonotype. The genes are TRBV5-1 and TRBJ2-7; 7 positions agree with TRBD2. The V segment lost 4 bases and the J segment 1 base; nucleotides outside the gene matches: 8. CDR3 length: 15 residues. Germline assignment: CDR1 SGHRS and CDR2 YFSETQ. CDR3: CASSSGEGRSYEQYF. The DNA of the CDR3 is TGCGCCAGCAGCAGCGGGGAGGGAAGATCCTACGAGCAGTACTTC.

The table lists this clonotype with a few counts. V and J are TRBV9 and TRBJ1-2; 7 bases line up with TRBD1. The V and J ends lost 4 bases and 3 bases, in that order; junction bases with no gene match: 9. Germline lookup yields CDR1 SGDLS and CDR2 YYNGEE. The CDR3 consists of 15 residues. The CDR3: CASSSRGGGDYGYTF. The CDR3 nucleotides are TGTGCCAGCAGCTCCCGGGGAGGGGGCGACTATGGCTACACCTTC.

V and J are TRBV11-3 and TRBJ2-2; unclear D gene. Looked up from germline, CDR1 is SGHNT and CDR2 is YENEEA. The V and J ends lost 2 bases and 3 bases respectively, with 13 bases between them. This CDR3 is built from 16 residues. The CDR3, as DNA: TGTGCCAGCAGCTTAAAGAAAGCAGCCCACACCGGGGAGCTGTTTTTT. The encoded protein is CASSLKKAAHTGELFF.

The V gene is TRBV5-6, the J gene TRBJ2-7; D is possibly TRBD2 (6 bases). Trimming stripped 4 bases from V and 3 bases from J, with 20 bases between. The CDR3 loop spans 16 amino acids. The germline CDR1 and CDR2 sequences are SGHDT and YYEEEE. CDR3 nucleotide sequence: TGTGCCAGCAGCCGCACCCCTAGCGAGAACTACTACGAGCAGTACTTC. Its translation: CASSRTPSENYYEQYF. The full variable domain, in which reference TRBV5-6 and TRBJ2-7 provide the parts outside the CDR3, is DAGVTQSPTHLIKTRGQQVTLRCSPKSGHDTVSWYQQALGQGPQFIFQYYEEEERQRGNFPDRFSGHQFPNYSSELNVNALLLGDSALYLCASSRTPSENYYEQYFGPGTRLTVT.

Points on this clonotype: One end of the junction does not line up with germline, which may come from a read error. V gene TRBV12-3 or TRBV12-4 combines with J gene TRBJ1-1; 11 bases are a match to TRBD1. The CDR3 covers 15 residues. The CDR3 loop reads CASSLGDRGNPEAFF. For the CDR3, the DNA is TGTGCCAGCAGTTTGGGGGACAGGGGGAACCCTGAAGCTTTCTTT.

CDR3 bases: TGCGCCAGCAGCCAAGATCCGCAGGAACCGAACACTGAAGCTTTCTTT. Its translation is CASSQDPQEPNTEAFF. V gene TRBV4-3 combines with J gene TRBJ1-1; no clear D gene. The germline gives CDR1 LGHNA, CDR2 YSLEER. CDR3 size: 16 residues. V dropped 0 bases and J dropped 1 base, with 12 bases sitting between them.